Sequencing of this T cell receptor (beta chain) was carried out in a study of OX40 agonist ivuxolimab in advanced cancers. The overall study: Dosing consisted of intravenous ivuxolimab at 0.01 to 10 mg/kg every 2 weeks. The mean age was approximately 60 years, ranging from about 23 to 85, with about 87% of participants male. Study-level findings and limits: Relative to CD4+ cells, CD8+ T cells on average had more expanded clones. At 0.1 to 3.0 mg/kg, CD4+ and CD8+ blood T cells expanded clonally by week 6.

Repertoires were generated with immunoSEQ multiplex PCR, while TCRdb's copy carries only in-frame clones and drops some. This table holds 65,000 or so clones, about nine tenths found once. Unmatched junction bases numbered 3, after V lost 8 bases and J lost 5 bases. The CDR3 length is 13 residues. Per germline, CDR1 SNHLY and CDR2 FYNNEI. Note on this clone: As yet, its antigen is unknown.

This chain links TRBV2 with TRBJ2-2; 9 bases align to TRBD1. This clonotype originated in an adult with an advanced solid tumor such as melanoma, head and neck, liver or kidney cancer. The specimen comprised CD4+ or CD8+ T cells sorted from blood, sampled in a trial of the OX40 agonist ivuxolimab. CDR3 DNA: TGTGCCAGCCGGACAGGGGTGACCGGGGAGCTGTTTTTT. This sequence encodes CASRTGVTGELFF.